Shown below are 22 T cell receptor beta chains from a single sample sequenced in a study of blood T cell repertoires in COVID-19. The data were produced by immunoSEQ multiplex PCR, yet TCRdb's version contains in-frame clones alone and is incomplete. The sample gives 150,000 or so clones, approximately 80% of which show up once; 13% to 15% is in the top ten. Material: PBMCs or T cells enriched from blood (not recorded which). The receptors come from a man between 45 and 60 years old who had recovered from COVID-19.

The rearrangement uses TRBV5-4 and TRBJ2-7; 13 bases are a match to TRBD2. This CDR3 comprises 15 residues. The V gene end was trimmed by 2 bases and the J gene end by 5 bases; junction bases not matched to a gene: 4. Germline-derived CDR1 and CDR2 are SGHNT and YYREEE (reference sequence). CDR3 sequence: CASSFRLAGGDEQYF. DNA for the CDR3: TGTGCCAGCAGCTTTCGACTAGCGGGGGGAGACGAGCAGTACTTC.

V usage is TRBV13 and J usage is TRBJ1-4; possibly TRBD1 for D (6 bases). The V gene's germline CDR1 is PRHDT and CDR2 FYEKMQ (reference sequence). CDR3 length: 14 amino acids. V was cut by 0 bases and J by 7 bases, with 9 bases left in between. DNA for the CDR3: TGTGCCAGCAGCTTAGGGGGGGCAGGTGAAAAACTGTTTTTT. Its protein is CASSLGGAGEKLFF.

V is TRBV18 and J is TRBJ2-7, with D tentatively TRBD1 (5 bases). Germline CDR1 and CDR2: KGHSH and LQKENI. The V and J ends lost 1 base and 5 bases respectively, with 9 bases between them. The CDR3 runs 13 residues. The CDR3 loop is CASSPQGNDEQYF. CDR3 sequence (DNA): TGTGCCAGCTCACCACAGGGGAACGACGAGCAGTACTTC.

The V gene is TRBV6-5, the J gene TRBJ2-7; TRBD1 agrees at 8 bases. Germline V CDR1 and CDR2: MNHEY, SVGAGI. The CDR3 has 13 amino acids. V was clipped by 7 bases and J by 3 bases; unmatched bases: 5. For the CDR3, the DNA is TGTGCCAGCACCGACGGGACAGGCTACGAGCAGTACTTC. Its translation: CASTDGTGYEQYF.

V gene TRBV6-5 combines with J gene TRBJ2-7; D is possibly TRBD1 (6 bases). This CDR3 has 14 amino acids. Germline V gene lookup returns CDR1 MNHEY and CDR2 SVGAGI. V was shortened by 8 bases and J by 1 base, with 15 bases between the two germline ends. The CDR3 DNA reads TGTGCCAGCCGATGGGGGCAGGAGTCCTACGAGCAGTACTTC. This codes for CASRWGQESYEQYF.

This clone was seen more than once but under ten times. The V gene is TRBV3-1 (or the pseudogene TRBV3-2), the J gene TRBJ1-4, with a weak D call TRBD1 (5 bases). Trimming stripped 0 bases from V and 7 bases from J, with 18 bases between. The V gene's germline CDR1 is LGHDT and CDR2 YNNKEL (reference sequence). This CDR3 is 17 amino acids long. The CDR3 DNA reads TGTGCCAGCAGCCAAGATCAACCACCTTTCGGGGGTGAAAAACTGTTTTTT. Translation: CASSQDQPPFGGEKLFF.

About this clone itself: Other DNA sequences within the sample encode an identical CDR3. The chain recombines TRBV5-1 with TRBJ2-5; possible D gene TRBD1, 6 bases. The CDR3 is 14 residues long. V was clipped by 0 bases and J by 3 bases, with 9 bases between them. CDR1 SGHRS and CDR2 YFSETQ come from the germline V gene. The CDR3 loop is CASSLVAGEETQYF. The CDR3 nucleotides read TGCGCCAGCAGCTTGGTGGCAGGGGAAGAGACCCAGTACTTC.

This chain connects TRBV10-3 to TRBJ1-5; 7 nucleotides agree with TRBD1. The CDR3 extends over 14 amino acids. In germline, CDR1 is ENHRY, CDR2 SYGVKD. V shed 5 bases and J 4 bases; nucleotides not matched to a gene: 5. In nucleotides, the CDR3 is TGTGCCATCAGTCCCCTACAGGGGAATCAGCCCCAGCATTTT. Its protein product is CAISPLQGNQPQHF.

DNA of the CDR3: TGTGCCAGCAGCAAAGCGCGGCGGGGGGGCCCAGAGACCCAGTACTTC. Protein: CASSKARRGGPETQYF. The rearrangement uses TRBV21-1 and TRBJ2-5; the table's D call, TRBD2, was not checked against the DNA. TRBV21-1 is reported as a pseudogene. The CDR3 spans 16 residues.

This clone was detected a few times. The CDR3 nucleotides are TGCGCCAGCAGCTTGACCACAGGTTGGGGCGCGAACACTGAAGCTTTCTTT. This gives the protein CASSLTTGWGANTEAFF. The V call is TRBV5-1, the J call TRBJ1-1, with a tentative D call TRBD1 (5 bases). CDR1 is SGHRS and CDR2 is YFSETQ in the germline V gene. The length of the CDR3 is 17 residues. The germline V and J ends were trimmed by 1 base and 1 base, with 17 bases remaining between them.

The chain couples TRBV5-1 to TRBJ1-5; D unresolved. The CDR3 totals 15 residues. Germline values: CDR1 SGHRS, CDR2 YFSETQ. Trimming removed 4 bases from V and 0 bases from J, with 11 bases in between. The CDR3 region is CASSIDGYSNQPQHF. CDR3 coding DNA: TGCGCCAGCAGCATAGACGGGTATAGCAATCAGCCCCAGCATTTT.

The CDR3 sequence: CAWSVTRAAFF. CDR3 nucleotide sequence: TGTGCCTGGAGTGTAACCAGGGCAGCTTTCTTT. The chain is built from TRBV30 and TRBJ1-1; D possibly corresponds to TRBD1 (5 bases). Germline V gene sequence: CDR1 GTSNPN, CDR2 SVGIG (reference sequence). The CDR3 has 11 residues. The V and J ends lost 0 bases and 10 bases respectively, with 9 bases between them.

The chain links TRBV7-9 to TRBJ2-3; D might be TRBD1 (6 bases). Germline values: CDR1 SEHNR, CDR2 FQNEAQ (reference sequence). The CDR3 covers 14 residues. V gave up 8 bases and J gave up 4 bases, with 16 bases separating them. The CDR3 sequence is CASLQGNTPDTQYF. The CDR3 nucleotides read TGTGCCAGCCTGCAGGGGAACACACCAGATACGCAGTATTTT.

This chain joins TRBV5-1 and TRBJ2-1; the match to TRBD2 covers 15 bases. This CDR3 spans 16 amino acids. The germline CDR1 and CDR2 sequences are SGHRS and YFSETQ. Trimming at V came to 3 bases and at J to 8 bases, leaving 6 bases not matched to a gene. The DNA of the CDR3 is TGCGCCAGCAGCTCCGGGACTAGCGGGGGGTGGGATGAGCAGTTCTTC. Amino acids: CASSSGTSGGWDEQFF. Full variable domain (outside the CDR3, taken from reference TRBV5-1 and TRBJ2-1): KAGVTQTPRYLIKTRGQQVTLSCSPISGHRSVSWYQQTPGQGLQFLFEYFSETQRNKGNFPGRFSGRQFSNSRSEMNVSTLELGDSALYLCASSSGTSGGWDEQFFGPGTRLTVL.

The rearrangement links TRBV25-1 to TRBJ1-2; 7 bases align to TRBD1. The CDR3 is made up of 15 amino acids. V lost 4 bases and J lost 5; bases outside the gene matches: 10. The V gene's germline CDR1 is MGHDK and CDR2 SYGVNS. CDR3 sequence: CASSVIGGGEYGYTF. Here the CDR3 DNA reads TGTGCCAGCAGTGTGATTGGAGGGGGCGAGTATGGCTACACCTTC.

The sample holds a few counts of this clone. The CDR3 region is CASSQQGRIYEQYF. The CDR3 DNA follows: TGTGCCAGCAGCCAACAGGGACGGATCTACGAGCAGTACTTC. The chain employs TRBV13 and TRBJ2-7; D is perhaps TRBD1 (6 bases). The germline V gene has CDR1 PRHDT and CDR2 FYEKMQ (reference sequence). The V end was cut by 5 bases, the J end by 3 bases, with 14 bases between. The CDR3 loop spans 14 amino acids. The whole variable domain, filled in from reference TRBV13 and TRBJ2-7, reads AAGVIQSPRHLIKEKRETATLKCYPIPRHDTVYWYQQGPGQDPQFLISFYEKMQSDKGSIPDRFSAQQFSDYHSELNMSSLELGDSALYFCASSQQGRIYEQYFGPGTRLTVT.

J is TRBJ2-7 and V is TRBV10-1; D call uncertain. V was shortened by 5 bases and J by 0 bases, with 5 bases between the two germline ends. Germline V lookup: CDR1 WNHNN, CDR2 SYGVQD (reference sequence). The CDR3 is 12 residues long. The CDR3 here is CASSSSSYEQYF. The CDR3 nucleotides are TGCGCCAGCAGTTCTAGCTCCTACGAGCAGTACTTC.

CDR3 loop: CSARLYDEQYF. DNA of the CDR3: TGCAGTGCTAGACTATATGACGAGCAGTACTTC. This chain joins TRBV20-1 and TRBJ2-7; D is unclear. Per germline, CDR1 DFQATT and CDR2 SNEGSKA (reference sequence). Deletions cut 2 bases from V and 5 bases from J, with 7 bases between. The CDR3 runs to 11 residues.

V is TRBV7-9 and J is TRBJ1-4; 8 bases fit TRBD1. J gave up 2 bases and V 5 bases, and 7 bases lay outside the gene matches. Germline V gives CDR1 SEHNR, CDR2 FQNEAQ (reference sequence). CDR3 length: 16 residues. CDR3 DNA: TGTGCCAGCAGCCCGAGACAGGGGCCGACTAATGAAAAACTGTTTTTT. This sequence encodes CASSPRQGPTNEKLFF.

The chain carries TRBV19 and TRBJ1-2, with 7 bases aligning to TRBD1. J was trimmed by 0 bases and V by 5 bases; bases with no gene match: 6. Germline V lookup: CDR1 LNHDA, CDR2 SQIVND (reference sequence). This CDR3 is 15 amino acids long. CDR3 sequence (DNA): TGTGCCAGTAGTTCACAGGGGCCGTCTAACTATGGCTACACCTTC. It codes for CASSSQGPSNYGYTF.

The chain uses TRBV24-1 and TRBJ1-4; TRBD1 matches 7 bases. Germline CDR1 is KGHDR and CDR2 is SFDVKD. Unmatched junction bases numbered 8, after V lost 4 bases and J lost 7 bases. CDR3 size: 15 residues. In nucleotides, the CDR3 is TGTGCCACCAGTGACCCTGGGACAGTCAGTGAAAAACTGTTTTTT. Translation gives CATSDPGTVSEKLFF.

The chain is built from TRBV18 and TRBJ1-2; D is unresolved. The germline V gene encodes CDR1 KGHSH and CDR2 LQKENI. This CDR3 spans 13 amino acids. V lost 5 bases to trimming and J lost 5 bases, with 12 bases between them. The CDR3 sequence is CASSSLGEYGYTF. CDR3 DNA sequence: TGTGCCAGCTCATCACTTGGGGAGTATGGCTACACCTTC.